The 13 T cell receptor beta chains below come from one sample, sequenced in a study of sequential checkpoint blockade in melanoma. The treatment was: randomized to nivolumab then ipilimumab (arm A) or the reverse (arm B). Sequencing was performed with immunoSEQ multiplex PCR; in TCRdb, only in-frame clones are kept and a portion is missing. The table has some 3,700 clones, approximately 18% seen once. Here the sequenced sample was tumor tissue (inferred from file names), taken from a patient given nivolumab and ipilimumab in sequence. Every receptor here comes from a human patient with melanoma. Some clones in this sample may be carry-over from other donors' samples.

This clone was recorded a few times. The chain links TRBV4-1 to TRBJ2-3; D gene ambiguous. The V gene's germline CDR1 is MGHRA and CDR2 YSYEKL. V dropped 4 bases and J dropped 4 bases, with 6 bases sitting between them. CDR3 length: 12 amino acids. DNA of the CDR3: TGCGCCAGCAGCCTCCAAGCAGATACGCAGTATTTT. It is translated as CASSLQADTQYF.

This clone showed up many times. V is TRBV12-2 and J is TRBJ1-1; the DNA was not compared with TRBD1, the D call given in the table. TRBV12-2 is tagged as a pseudogene. The CDR3 is 14 amino acids. CDR3 residues: CASAPVQGNTEAFF. DNA of the CDR3: TGTGCCAGTGCCCCTGTACAGGGGAACACTGAAGCTTTCTTT.

This clone was counted between two and nine times. The gene calls are TRBV6-8 and TRBJ2-3; 7 nucleotides align to TRBD2. In germline, CDR1 is MNHGY, CDR2 SAAAGT. This CDR3 has 13 amino acids. Trimming at V came to 7 bases and at J to 5 bases, leaving 6 bases not matched to a gene. The DNA for the CDR3 is TGTGCCAGCAAGCCGGGGGGAGGAGATACGCAGTATTTT. Translating gives CASKPGGGDTQYF.

The rearrangement links TRBV19 to TRBJ2-7, with D maybe TRBD1 (6 bases). Germline loops: CDR1 LNHDA, CDR2 SQIVND (reference sequence). Trimming took off 5 bases at V and 4 bases at J, with 15 bases between the two ends. The CDR3 runs to 14 residues. The DNA for the CDR3 is TGTGCCAGTAGTGGAGGACAGTCTTCATACGAGCAGTACTTC. Protein: CASSGGQSSYEQYF.

This clone was observed a few times. V is TRBV28 and J is TRBJ1-4; D is unresolved. V was trimmed by 7 bases and J by 3 bases, leaving 15 bases between them. Germline values: CDR1 MDHEN, CDR2 SYDVKM. CDR3 size: 15 residues. DNA for the CDR3: TGTGCCAGCACTATATCTCTGGGTTCTAATGAAAAACTGTTTTTT. Translated: CASTISLGSNEKLFF.

This clone was detected many times. In nucleotides, the CDR3 is TGTGCCAGCAGCTTACGCCAAGGGGGCACTGAAGCTTTCTTT. This gives the protein CASSLRQGGTEAFF. The rearrangement uses TRBV7-7 and TRBJ1-1; tentatively, D is TRBD1 (6 bases). The CDR3 is 14 amino acids. Trimming took off 2 bases at V and 4 bases at J, with 11 bases between the two ends. Germline V gene sequence: CDR1 SSHAT, CDR2 FNYEAQ (reference sequence).

By share, this clone ranks as medium-sized. The rearrangement uses TRBV11-3 and TRBJ1-1, with 10 positions matching TRBD1. The trim removed 5 bases at V and 6 bases at J, leaving 9 bases unmatched. Germline CDR1 is SGHNT and CDR2 is YENEEA. The CDR3 is 15 residues long. CDR3 protein: CASSRRDRGGSEAFF. The CDR3 DNA reads as TGTGCCAGCAGCCGCAGGGACAGGGGAGGTTCTGAAGCTTTCTTT.

This clone showed up just a few times. The J gene is TRBJ1-1, the V gene TRBV12-5; TRBD1 might be the D (6 bases). This CDR3 is 21 amino acids long. Germline-derived CDR1 and CDR2 are LGHNT and FRNRAP. V was trimmed by 0 bases and J by 1 base, leaving 27 bases between them. CDR3 bases: TGTGCTAGTGGTTTGGTACTAGGCGGGGGCGCTTTGAGTGCCCCGAACACTGAAGCTTTCTTT. This translates into CASGLVLGGGALSAPNTEAFF.

The chain recombines TRBV6-8 with TRBJ1-4, with 10 nucleotides matching TRBD1. CDR3 length equals 17 residues. From germline, CDR1 is MNHGY and CDR2 SAAAGT. V lost 2 bases, J lost 2 bases, and 5 bases stayed unmatched. CDR3 residues: CASSYRQGAGTNEKLFF. CDR3 nucleotide sequence: TGTGCCAGCAGTTACCGACAGGGGGCCGGGACTAATGAAAAACTGTTTTTT.

This clone has more than one count but fewer than ten. The V call is TRBV6-8, the J call TRBJ1-2; the D gene is possibly TRBD1 (5 bases). CDR1 MNHGY and CDR2 SAAAGT come from the germline V gene. This CDR3 has 12 amino acids. Between the trimmed V and J ends, which lost 4 bases and 7 bases, there was a span of 10 bases. CDR3 in amino acids: CASSSGRGGYTF. CDR3 DNA: TGTGCCAGCAGTTCCGGGAGGGGTGGCTACACCTTC.

The chain employs TRBV29-1 and TRBJ2-7; a possible D gene is TRBD2 (5 bases). The CDR3 extends over 13 amino acids. V shed 7 bases and J shed 0 bases, with 13 bases lying between them. Per germline, CDR1 SQVTM and CDR2 ANQGSEA. CDR3 in amino acids: CSARLKSSYEQYF. The DNA of the CDR3 is TGCAGCGCCAGACTAAAGAGCTCCTACGAGCAGTACTTC.

This clone occurred many times. The chain employs TRBV11-3 and TRBJ1-1; no firm D call. The V gene's germline CDR1 is SGHNT and CDR2 YENEEA. This CDR3 is 14 amino acids long. V shed 2 bases and J shed 0 bases, with 7 bases lying between them. The CDR3 DNA sequence: TGTGCCAGCAGCTTATTGGACCTGAACACTGAAGCTTTCTTT. This translates into CASSLLDLNTEAFF.

Within the sample, this clone is medium-sized (0.01 to 0.1%). The V and J genes are TRBV11-3 and TRBJ1-5; D is unclear. Germline V gene data show CDR1 as SGHNT and CDR2 as YENEEA. The CDR3 loop spans 18 amino acids. V shed 5 bases and J shed 2 bases, with 22 bases lying between them. The CDR3 here is CASSQIPEEIGGNQPQHF. The CDR3 nucleotides are TGTGCCAGCAGCCAAATTCCAGAGGAAATAGGTGGCAATCAGCCCCAGCATTTT.